This T cell receptor beta chain was sequenced in a study of T-cell reconstitution after alpha-beta-depleted transplantation in children. Study-wide points: T-cell numbers and diversity, one year after transplant, stemmed largely from T cells that were newly produced. By about two months after transplant, alpha-beta T cells reportedly arose from several hundred graft clones that had expanded. In some patients, recipient T cells and intrathymic progenitors surviving conditioning explained high day-60 diversity.

This clonotype was seen a handful of times. What it binds is unknown. Preparation of the TCRbeta library involved a method that used unique molecular identifiers. TCRdb redid the calling of the PCR reads with MiXCR, one entry per CDR3 protein. The sample gives approximately 650,000 distinct CDR3 sequences, about an eighth of which show up once; roughly 0.77% is in the top ten. V was pared by 4 bases and J by 5 bases, with 5 bases between. This CDR3 is 11 amino acids long. Germline CDR1 is SNHLY and CDR2 is FYNNEI. V and J are TRBV2 and TRBJ2-5; unclear D gene. This sequence was found in a girl aged 2 to 10 with congenital amegakaryocytic thrombocytopenia, due to receive a stem cell transplant. The material was PBMCs, obtained before TCRalphabeta/CD19-depleted stem cell transplant. The CDR3: CASSVSETQYF. DNA of the CDR3: TGTGCCAGCAGTGTTTCGGAGACCCAGTACTTC.